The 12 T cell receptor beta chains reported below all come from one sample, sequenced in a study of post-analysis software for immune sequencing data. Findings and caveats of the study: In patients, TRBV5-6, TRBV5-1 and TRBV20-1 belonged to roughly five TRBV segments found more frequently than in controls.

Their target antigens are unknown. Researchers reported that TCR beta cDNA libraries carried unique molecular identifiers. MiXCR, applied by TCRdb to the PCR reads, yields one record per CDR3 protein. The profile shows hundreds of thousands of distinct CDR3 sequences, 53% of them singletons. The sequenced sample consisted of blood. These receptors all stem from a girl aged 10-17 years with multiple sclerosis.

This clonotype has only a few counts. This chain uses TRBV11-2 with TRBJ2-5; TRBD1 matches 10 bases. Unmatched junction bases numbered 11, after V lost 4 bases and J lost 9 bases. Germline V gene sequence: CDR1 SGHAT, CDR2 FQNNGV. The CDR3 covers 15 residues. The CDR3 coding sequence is TGTGCCAGCAGCTCCCTCAGGACAGGGGGTGAACCCCAGTACTTC. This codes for CASSSLRTGGEPQYF.

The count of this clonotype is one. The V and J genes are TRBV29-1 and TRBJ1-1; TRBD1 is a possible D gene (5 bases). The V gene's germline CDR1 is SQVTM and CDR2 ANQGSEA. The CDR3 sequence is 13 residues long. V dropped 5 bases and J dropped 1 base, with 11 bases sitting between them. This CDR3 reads CSVSGRSNTEAFF. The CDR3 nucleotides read TGCAGCGTTTCGGGACGGTCGAACACTGAAGCTTTCTTT.

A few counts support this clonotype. CDR3 amino acids: CAISGQGSYEQYF. The CDR3 DNA sequence: TGTGCCATCAGTGGCCAGGGCTCCTACGAGCAGTACTTC. V usage is TRBV10-3 and J usage is TRBJ2-7; D is possibly TRBD1 (5 bases). CDR3 length: 13 amino acids. Germline V gene lookup returns CDR1 ENHRY and CDR2 SYGVKD. The V and J ends lost 4 bases and 0 bases respectively, with 7 bases between them.

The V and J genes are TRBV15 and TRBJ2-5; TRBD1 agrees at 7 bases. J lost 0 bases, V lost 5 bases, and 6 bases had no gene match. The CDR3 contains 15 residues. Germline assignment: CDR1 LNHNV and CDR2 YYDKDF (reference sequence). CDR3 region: CATSGGQVYQETQYF. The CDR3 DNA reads TGTGCCACCAGCGGCGGACAGGTCTACCAAGAGACCCAGTACTTC.

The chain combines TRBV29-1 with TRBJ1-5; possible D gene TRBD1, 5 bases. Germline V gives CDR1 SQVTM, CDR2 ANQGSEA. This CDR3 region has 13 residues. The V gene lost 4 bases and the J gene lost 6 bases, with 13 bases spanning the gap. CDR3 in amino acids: CSVGATGGQPQHF. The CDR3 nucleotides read TGCAGCGTTGGGGCAACAGGAGGTCAGCCCCAGCATTTT.

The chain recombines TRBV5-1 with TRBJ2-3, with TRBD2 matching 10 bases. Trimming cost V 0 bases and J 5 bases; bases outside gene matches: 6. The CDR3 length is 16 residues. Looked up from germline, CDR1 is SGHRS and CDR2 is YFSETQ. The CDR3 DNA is TGCGCCAGCAGCTTGGTTAAGCGGGAGGGCCGAGATACGCAGTATTTT. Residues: CASSLVKREGRDTQYF.

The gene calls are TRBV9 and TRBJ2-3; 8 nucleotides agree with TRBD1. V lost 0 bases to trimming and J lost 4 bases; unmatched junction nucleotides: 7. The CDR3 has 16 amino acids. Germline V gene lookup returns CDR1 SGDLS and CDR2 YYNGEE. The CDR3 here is CASSVASGGSADTQYF. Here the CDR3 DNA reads TGTGCCAGCAGCGTAGCTTCAGGGGGCAGTGCAGATACGCAGTATTTT. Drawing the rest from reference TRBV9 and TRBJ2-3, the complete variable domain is DSGVTQTPKHLITATGQRVTLRCSPRSGDLSVYWYQQSLDQGLQFLIQYYNGEERAKGNILERFSAQQFPDLHSELNLSSLELGDSALYFCASSVASGGSADTQYFGPGTRLTVL.

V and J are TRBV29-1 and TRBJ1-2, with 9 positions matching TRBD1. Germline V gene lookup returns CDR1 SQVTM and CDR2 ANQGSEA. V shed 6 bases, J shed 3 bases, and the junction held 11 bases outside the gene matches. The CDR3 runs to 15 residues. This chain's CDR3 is CSVPRTGAFHYGYTF. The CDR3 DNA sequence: TGCAGCGTCCCCCGGACAGGGGCGTTTCACTATGGCTACACCTTC.

The CDR3: CASSETGTSAYNEQFF. The CDR3 nucleotides read TGTGCCAGCAGCGAAACCGGGACTAGCGCCTACAATGAGCAGTTCTTC. This chain uses TRBV6-1 with TRBJ2-1; 10 bases map to TRBD2. V dropped 6 bases and J dropped 2; count of bases not matched to a gene: 7. The CDR3 length is 16 residues. CDR1 is MNHNS and CDR2 is SASEGT in the germline V gene.

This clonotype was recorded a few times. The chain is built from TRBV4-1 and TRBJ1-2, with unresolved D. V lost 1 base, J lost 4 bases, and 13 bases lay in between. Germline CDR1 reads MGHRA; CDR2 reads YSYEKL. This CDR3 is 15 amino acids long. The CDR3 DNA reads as TGCGCCAGCAGCCAAGTGGAGGGTAGCCGCTATGGCTACACCTTC. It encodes CASSQVEGSRYGYTF.

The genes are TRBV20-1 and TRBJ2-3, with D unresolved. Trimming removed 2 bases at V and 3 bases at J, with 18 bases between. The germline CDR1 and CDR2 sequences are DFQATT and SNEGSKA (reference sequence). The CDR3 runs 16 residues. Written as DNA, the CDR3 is TGCAGTGCTAGAAACTATATATTGCTCGGGACAGATACGCAGTATTTT. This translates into CSARNYILLGTDTQYF.

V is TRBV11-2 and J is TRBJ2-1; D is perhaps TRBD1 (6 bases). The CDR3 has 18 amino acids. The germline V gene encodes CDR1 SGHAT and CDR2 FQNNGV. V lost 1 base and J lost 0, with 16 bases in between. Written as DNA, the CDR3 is TGTGCCAGCAGCTTAGTAGCCGGGACAATTCCCTCCTACAATGAGCAGTTCTTC. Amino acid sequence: CASSLVAGTIPSYNEQFF.